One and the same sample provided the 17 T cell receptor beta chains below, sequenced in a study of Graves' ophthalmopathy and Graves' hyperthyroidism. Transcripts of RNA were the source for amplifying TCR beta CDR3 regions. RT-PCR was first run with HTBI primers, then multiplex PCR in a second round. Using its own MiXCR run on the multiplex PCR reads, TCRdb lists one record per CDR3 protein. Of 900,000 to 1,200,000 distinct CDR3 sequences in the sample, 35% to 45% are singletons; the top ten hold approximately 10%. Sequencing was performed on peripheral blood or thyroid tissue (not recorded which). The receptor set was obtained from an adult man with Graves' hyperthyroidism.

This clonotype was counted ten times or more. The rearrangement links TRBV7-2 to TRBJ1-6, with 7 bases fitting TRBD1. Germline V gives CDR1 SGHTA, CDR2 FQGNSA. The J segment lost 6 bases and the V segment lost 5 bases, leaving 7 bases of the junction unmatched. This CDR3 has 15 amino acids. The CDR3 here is CASSRGDSANSPLHF. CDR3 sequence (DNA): TGTGCCAGCAGCAGGGGGGACAGCGCTAATTCACCCCTCCACTTT.

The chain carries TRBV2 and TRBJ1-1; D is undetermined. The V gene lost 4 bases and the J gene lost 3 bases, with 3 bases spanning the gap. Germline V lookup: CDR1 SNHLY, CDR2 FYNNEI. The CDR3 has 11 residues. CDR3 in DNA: TGTGCCAGCAGTGTCGACACTGAAGCTTTCTTT. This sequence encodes CASSVDTEAFF.

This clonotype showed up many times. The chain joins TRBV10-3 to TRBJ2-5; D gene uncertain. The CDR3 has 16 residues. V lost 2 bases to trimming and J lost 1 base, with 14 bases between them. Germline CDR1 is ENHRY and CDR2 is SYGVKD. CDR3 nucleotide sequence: TGTGCCATCAGTGAGGGTAGTAGGCCCAGCCAAGAGACCCAGTACTTC. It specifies CAISEGSRPSQETQYF.

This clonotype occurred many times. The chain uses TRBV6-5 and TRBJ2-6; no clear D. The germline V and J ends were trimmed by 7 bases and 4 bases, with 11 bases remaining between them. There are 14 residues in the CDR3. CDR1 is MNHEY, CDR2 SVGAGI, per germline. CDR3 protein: CASMRLGGANVLTF. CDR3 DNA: TGTGCCAGCATGCGTTTGGGGGGGGCCAACGTCCTGACTTTC.

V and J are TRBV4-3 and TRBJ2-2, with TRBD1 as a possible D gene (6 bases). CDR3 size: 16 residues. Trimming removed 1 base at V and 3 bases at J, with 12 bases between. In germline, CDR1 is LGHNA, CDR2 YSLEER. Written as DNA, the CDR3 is TGCGCCAGCAGCCAAGGGCGTCAGGGGCACACCGGGGAGCTGTTTTTT. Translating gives CASSQGRQGHTGELFF.

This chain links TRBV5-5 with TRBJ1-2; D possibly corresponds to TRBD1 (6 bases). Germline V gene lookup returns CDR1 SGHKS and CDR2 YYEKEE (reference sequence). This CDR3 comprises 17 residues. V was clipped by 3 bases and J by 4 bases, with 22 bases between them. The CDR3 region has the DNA TGTGCCAGCAGCTACGACCTCCGGGGGGCGAATCCCTATGGCTACACCTTC. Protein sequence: CASSYDLRGANPYGYTF.

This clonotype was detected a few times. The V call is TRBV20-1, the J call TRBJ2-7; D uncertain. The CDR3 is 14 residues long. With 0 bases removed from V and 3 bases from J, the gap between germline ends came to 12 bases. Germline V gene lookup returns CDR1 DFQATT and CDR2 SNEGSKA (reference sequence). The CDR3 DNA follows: TGCAGTGCTAGAGATCTCGGTGAAAACTACGAGCAGTACTTC. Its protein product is CSARDLGENYEQYF.

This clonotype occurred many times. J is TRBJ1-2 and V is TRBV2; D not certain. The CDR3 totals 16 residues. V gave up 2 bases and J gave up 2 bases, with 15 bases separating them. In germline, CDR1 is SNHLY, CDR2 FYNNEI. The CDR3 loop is CASSERAGPRNYGYTF. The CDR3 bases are TGTGCCAGCAGTGAACGGGCAGGCCCTAGAAACTATGGCTACACCTTC.

The CDR3 DNA reads as TGTGCCAGCAGAGACAGCCTATACACTGAAGCTTTCTTT. Residues: CASRDSLYTEAFF. The chain couples TRBV6-1 to TRBJ1-1, with a weak D call TRBD1 (5 bases). Trimming pared 6 bases from V and 3 bases from J, leaving 11 bases between. Germline loops: CDR1 MNHNS, CDR2 SASEGT. The CDR3 is made up of 13 amino acids.

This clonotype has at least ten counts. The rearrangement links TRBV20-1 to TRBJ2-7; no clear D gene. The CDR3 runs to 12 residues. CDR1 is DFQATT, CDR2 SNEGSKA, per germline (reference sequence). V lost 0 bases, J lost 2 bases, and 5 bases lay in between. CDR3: CSAREETYEQYF. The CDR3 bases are TGCAGTGCTAGAGAAGAAACCTACGAGCAGTACTTC.

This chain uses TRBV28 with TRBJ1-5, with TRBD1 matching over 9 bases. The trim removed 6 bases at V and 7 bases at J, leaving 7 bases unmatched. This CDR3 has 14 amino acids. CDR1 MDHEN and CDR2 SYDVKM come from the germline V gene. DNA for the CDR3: TGTGCCAGCAGCCAACACAGGGGGCCCCAGCCCCAGCATTTT. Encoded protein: CASSQHRGPQPQHF.

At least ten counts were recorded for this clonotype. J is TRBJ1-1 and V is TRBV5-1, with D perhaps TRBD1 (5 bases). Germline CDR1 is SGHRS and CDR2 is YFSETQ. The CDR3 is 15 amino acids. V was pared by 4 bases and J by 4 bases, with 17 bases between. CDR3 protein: CASSVYTGWGTEAFF. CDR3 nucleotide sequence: TGCGCCAGCAGCGTATACACAGGCTGGGGCACTGAAGCTTTCTTT.

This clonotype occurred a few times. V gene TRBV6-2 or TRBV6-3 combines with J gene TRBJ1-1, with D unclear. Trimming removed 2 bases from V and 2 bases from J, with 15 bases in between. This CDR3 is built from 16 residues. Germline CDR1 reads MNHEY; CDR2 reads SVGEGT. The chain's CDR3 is CASSYRDQQTNTEAFF. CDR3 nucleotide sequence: TGTGCCAGCAGTTACCGAGACCAGCAGACTAACACTGAAGCTTTCTTT.

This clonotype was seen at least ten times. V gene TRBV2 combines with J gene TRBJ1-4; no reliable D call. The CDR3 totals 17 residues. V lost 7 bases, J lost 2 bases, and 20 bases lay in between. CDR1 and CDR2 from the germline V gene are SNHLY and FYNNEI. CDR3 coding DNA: TGTGCCAGCACCGGTGAGGCAGGCCCTTCGACTAATGAAAAACTGTTTTTT. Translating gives CASTGEAGPSTNEKLFF.

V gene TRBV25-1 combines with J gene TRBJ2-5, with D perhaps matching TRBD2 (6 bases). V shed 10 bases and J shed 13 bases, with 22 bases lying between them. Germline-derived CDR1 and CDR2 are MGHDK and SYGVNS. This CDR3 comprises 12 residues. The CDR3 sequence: CAIRAGIYERYF. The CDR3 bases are TGTGCCATTAGGGCGGGGATATACGAGCGGTACTTC.

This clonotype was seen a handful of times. The CDR3 is CASSRGQGIPYEQYF. The CDR3 DNA reads as TGTGCCAGCAGCAGGGGACAGGGGATCCCCTACGAGCAGTACTTC. The chain joins TRBV7-2 to TRBJ2-7; 10 bases are a match to TRBD1. This CDR3 has 15 residues. The ends lost 5 bases at V and 2 bases at J; junction bases unmatched: 6. Germline V gives CDR1 SGHTA, CDR2 FQGNSA.

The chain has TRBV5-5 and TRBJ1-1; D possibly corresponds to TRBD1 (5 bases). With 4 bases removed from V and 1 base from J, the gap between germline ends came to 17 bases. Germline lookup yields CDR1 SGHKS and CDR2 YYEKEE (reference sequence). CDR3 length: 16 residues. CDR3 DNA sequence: TGTGCCAGCAGCCCAGGACCGGGACGGCAGAACACTGAAGCTTTCTTT. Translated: CASSPGPGRQNTEAFF.